These T cell receptor beta chains were read from a single sample in a study of naive and memory T cell subsets. TCRdb redid the calling of the UMI-ligation and nested PCR reads with MiXCR, one entry per CDR3 protein. The sample carries around 160,000 distinct CDR3 sequences, 22% recorded once. The sample was naive CD4+ T cells from blood. Every receptor here comes from a human donor in good health. Each CDR3 is given with its conserved first and last residue. A D gene is named only where the DNA matches it firmly. Rows may omit the clone size; those that give it use once, few, many or a size class.

D: .
length: 14
V: TRBV3-1
J: TRBJ2-1
size: .
DNA: TGTGCCAGCAGCCTTGGGTCTGGCACCGGAGAGCAGTTCTTC
CDR3: CASSLGSGTGEQFF

D: TRBD1
length: 15
V: TRBV5-6
J: TRBJ2-1
size: few
DNA: TGTGCCAGCAGCTTAGGACAGGGGAGGTACAATGAGCAGTTCTTC
CDR3: CASSLGQGRYNEQFF

D: TRBD2
length: 16
V: TRBV3-1
J: TRBJ2-7
size: .
DNA: TGTGCCAGCAGCCACACTAGCGGGAGGGCCCGCTACGAGCAGTACTTC
CDR3: CASSHTSGRARYEQYF

D: .
length: 16
V: TRBV5-1
J: TRBJ2-2
size: .
DNA: TGCGCCAGCAGCTTATGGCGGCAGCTGAACACCGGGGAGCTGTTTTTT
CDR3: CASSLWRQLNTGELFF

D: TRBD2
length: 12
V: TRBV6-6
J: TRBJ2-7
size: few
DNA: TGTGCCAGCACGTATAGCGGGACCGAGCAGTACTTC
CDR3: CASTYSGTEQYF

D: TRBD1
length: 17
V: TRBV24-1
J: TRBJ2-5
size: few
DNA: TGTGCCACCAGTGATCCGGACAGGGGAAGGGCACAAGAGACCCAGTACTTC
CDR3: CATSDPDRGRAQETQYF

D: .
length: 11
V: TRBV7-9
J: TRBJ1-1
size: .
DNA: TGTGCCAGCAATGGAGAAGGGGGAGCTTTCTTT
CDR3: CASNGEGGAFF

D: TRBD1
length: 15
V: TRBV24-1
J: TRBJ2-1
size: few
DNA: TGTGCCACCAGTGATAACGGACAGGGAAGCAATGAGCAGTTCTTC
CDR3: CATSDNGQGSNEQFF

D: .
length: 16
V: TRBV3-1
J: TRBJ2-3
size: few
DNA: TGTGCCAGCAGCCAAGATGTAGCGGACAGCACAGATACGCAGTATTTT
CDR3: CASSQDVADSTDTQYF

D: .
length: 15
V: TRBV29-1
J: TRBJ2-1
size: many
DNA: TGCAGCGTTGAGGGACATCGAAACTCCTACAATGAGCAGTTCTTC
CDR3: CSVEGHRNSYNEQFF

D: TRBD1
length: 15
V: TRBV14
J: TRBJ1-6
size: few
DNA: TGTGCCAGCAGCCCCTCAGGGGGATATAATTCACCCCTCCACTTT
CDR3: CASSPSGGYNSPLHF

D: .
length: 11
V: TRBV29-1
J: TRBJ2-1
size: .
DNA: TGCAGAGTAGGGTTTCAGGGTGAGCAGTTCTTC
CDR3: CRVGFQGEQFF

D: .
length: 15
V: TRBV28
J: TRBJ2-7
size: few
DNA: TGTGCCAGCAGTTCTATTTCCCCGGTCTCCTACGAGCAGTACTTC
CDR3: CASSSISPVSYEQYF

D: TRBD2
length: 14
V: TRBV6-5
J: TRBJ2-7
size: .
DNA: TGTGCCAGCAGGGTCGGGACTAGTAGCTACGAGCAGTACTTC
CDR3: CASRVGTSSYEQYF

D: TRBD2
length: 15
V: TRBV11-2
J: TRBJ2-1
size: .
DNA: TGTGCCAGCAGCTGGTCTAGCGGGAGAGACAATGAGCAGTTCTTC
CDR3: CASSWSSGRDNEQFF

D: .
length: 13
V: TRBV7-9
J: TRBJ1-2
size: .
DNA: TGTGCCAGCAGCTTAAGCAGGGAACGGGGCTACACCTTC
CDR3: CASSLSRERGYTF

D: .
length: 13
V: TRBV5-1
J: TRBJ2-7
size: .
DNA: TGCGCCAGCAGCTTGGTCGTTTCCTACGAGCAGTACTTC
CDR3: CASSLVVSYEQYF

D: .
length: 12
V: TRBV20-1
J: TRBJ2-1
size: few
DNA: TGCAGTGCTGGACTTACTTACAATGAGCAGTTCTTC
CDR3: CSAGLTYNEQFF

D: .
length: 16
V: TRBV12-3/TRBV12-4
J: TRBJ2-1
size: .
DNA: TGTGCCAGCAGTTTATTAGGAACAGGTCTCTACAATGAGCAGTTCTTC
CDR3: CASSLLGTGLYNEQFF

D: .
length: 14
V: TRBV28
J: TRBJ1-1
size: few
DNA: TGTGCCAGCAGTTCTGGAGGTCAGAACACTGAAGCTTTCTTT
CDR3: CASSSGGQNTEAFF

D: .
length: 13
V: TRBV6-1
J: TRBJ2-5
size: few
DNA: TGTGCCAGCAGGTTGCGGTCACAAGAGACCCAGTACTTC
CDR3: CASRLRSQETQYF

D: TRBD2
length: 13
V: TRBV28
J: TRBJ2-7
size: .
DNA: TGTGCCAGCACCCGGGGGGGGACCTACGAGCAGTACTTC
CDR3: CASTRGGTYEQYF

D: TRBD1
length: 15
V: TRBV6-5
J: TRBJ2-7
size: few
DNA: TGTGCCAGCAGCGGGACAGCCTTTAGCTCCTACGAGCAGTACTTC
CDR3: CASSGTAFSSYEQYF

D: TRBD2
length: 14
V: TRBV6-1
J: TRBJ2-7
size: .
DNA: TGTGCCAGCAGTGGGGGACTAGTCGGACGGGAGCAGTACTTC
CDR3: CASSGGLVGREQYF

D: TRBD1
length: 15
V: TRBV12-3/TRBV12-4
J: TRBJ2-1
size: many
DNA: TGTGCCAGCAGCCAGGGGACAGGGGCCTACAATGAGCAGTTCTTC
CDR3: CASSQGTGAYNEQFF

D: .
length: 15
V: TRBV14
J: TRBJ2-7
size: .
DNA: TGTGCCAGCAGCCAAAGATCGACATGGAGTTACGAGCAGTACTTC
CDR3: CASSQRSTWSYEQYF

D: TRBD2
length: 16
V: TRBV20-1
J: TRBJ2-7
size: few
DNA: TGCAGTGCTAGAGATCTCAGGACTAGCACGCTTGGGGAGCAGTACTTC
CDR3: CSARDLRTSTLGEQYF

D: .
length: 15
V: TRBV3-1
J: TRBJ1-1
size: .
DNA: TGTGCCAGCAGCCAAGGGAACTTCGAGTACACTGAAGCTTTCTTT
CDR3: CASSQGNFEYTEAFF

D: .
length: 15
V: TRBV5-1
J: TRBJ2-7
size: once
DNA: TGCGCCAGCAGCCCTGAGGTAGGGTTTCCCTACGAGCAGTACTTC
CDR3: CASSPEVGFPYEQYF

D: TRBD2
length: 19
V: TRBV7-8
J: TRBJ2-3
size: .
DNA: TGTGCCAGCAGCTTAATCGCCCCCGGACTAGCGGGAGCCCCAGATACGCAGTATTTT
CDR3: CASSLIAPGLAGAPDTQYF

D: .
length: 13
V: TRBV28
J: TRBJ2-7
size: .
DNA: TGTGCCAGCAGCACCACAGGGATCTACGAGCAGTACTTC
CDR3: CASSTTGIYEQYF

D: .
length: 13
V: TRBV7-3
J: TRBJ2-5
size: .
DNA: TGTGCCAGCAGCTTAAGTGCAGAAGAGACCCAGTACTTC
CDR3: CASSLSAEETQYF

D: .
length: 14
V: TRBV5-1
J: TRBJ2-3
size: .
DNA: TGCGCCAGCAGCTCCCCCTCCGGGACAGATACGCAGTATTTT
CDR3: CASSSPSGTDTQYF

D: TRBD1
length: 13
V: TRBV6-6
J: TRBJ1-1
size: .
DNA: TGTGCGATCCATGGAACAGGGGGCACTGAAGCTTTCTTT
CDR3: CAIHGTGGTEAFF

D: .
length: 14
V: TRBV5-1
J: TRBJ2-7
size: once
DNA: TGCGCCAGCTTGGATCCAGACCCCTCCTACGAGCAGTACTTC
CDR3: CASLDPDPSYEQYF

D: TRBD1
length: 13
V: TRBV6-5
J: TRBJ1-2
size: few
DNA: TGTGCCAGCAGTTCACCAAGGGGGCATGGCTACACCTTC
CDR3: CASSSPRGHGYTF

D: .
length: 14
V: TRBV9
J: TRBJ2-2
size: many
DNA: TGTGCCAGCAGCGTAGGATCCTATTCCGGGGAGCTGTTTTTT
CDR3: CASSVGSYSGELFF

D: .
length: 16
V: TRBV20-1
J: TRBJ1-1
size: .
DNA: TGCAGTGCTAGTCGGGCTGGGGCAGTTAGGAACACTGAAGCTTTCTTT
CDR3: CSASRAGAVRNTEAFF

D: .
length: 15
V: TRBV7-2
J: TRBJ1-3
size: few
DNA: TGTGCCAGCAGCTTAGTGAAACTCTCTGGAAACACCATATATTTT
CDR3: CASSLVKLSGNTIYF

D: TRBD2
length: 15
V: TRBV20-1
J: TRBJ2-2
size: .
DNA: TGCAGTGCTAGAGCGACTAGCGGGAGTTACGGGGAGCTGTTTTTT
CDR3: CSARATSGSYGELFF

D: .
length: 14
V: TRBV18
J: TRBJ1-4
size: .
DNA: TGTGCCAGCTCACCGCAGAAGGGAAATGAAAAACTGTTTTTT
CDR3: CASSPQKGNEKLFF

D: TRBD1
length: 15
V: TRBV18
J: TRBJ2-7
size: many
DNA: TGTGCCAGCTCGGTCGGACAGGGGGTGTTGGACGAGCAGTACTTC
CDR3: CASSVGQGVLDEQYF

D: .
length: 13
V: TRBV29-1
J: TRBJ2-7
size: .
DNA: TGCAGCGTTGAGGCTGACACAACCTACGAGCAGTACTTC
CDR3: CSVEADTTYEQYF

D: TRBD1
length: 13
V: TRBV18
J: TRBJ1-1
size: .
DNA: TGTGCCAGCTTATCTGGGACAGCCTCTGAAGCTTTCTTT
CDR3: CASLSGTASEAFF

D: .
length: 14
V: TRBV2
J: TRBJ2-3
size: .
DNA: TGTGCCAGCTTCCGGGACCGGGGGTCAGATACGCAGTATTTT
CDR3: CASFRDRGSDTQYF

D: TRBD1
length: 14
V: TRBV12-3/TRBV12-4
J: TRBJ1-5
size: few
DNA: TGTGCCAGCAGTTCGGGACAGGGAAATCAGCCCCAGCATTTT
CDR3: CASSSGQGNQPQHF

D: TRBD2
length: 15
V: TRBV27
J: TRBJ2-1
size: many
DNA: TGTGCCAGCAGTCCTCAACTAGCGGGATGGGATGAGCAGTTCTTC
CDR3: CASSPQLAGWDEQFF

D: .
length: 14
V: TRBV12-3/TRBV12-4
J: TRBJ2-5
size: many
DNA: TGTGCCAGCAGTTTAGTGTCGGGGTCTGAGACCCAGTACTTC
CDR3: CASSLVSGSETQYF

D: .
length: 15
V: TRBV29-1
J: TRBJ1-3
size: .
DNA: TGCAGCGTTGAAGCACAGCCAACCTCTGGAAACACCATATATTTT
CDR3: CSVEAQPTSGNTIYF

D: .
length: 16
V: TRBV6-5
J: TRBJ2-2
size: .
DNA: TGTGCCAGCAGTTACTCTGGCGGGATCCGCACCGGGGAGCTGTTTTTT
CDR3: CASSYSGGIRTGELFF

D: .
length: 14
V: TRBV6-6
J: TRBJ2-7
size: few
DNA: TGTGCCAGCAGTCCCGTTGGTCTGACCTACGAGCAGTACTTC
CDR3: CASSPVGLTYEQYF

D: .
length: 15
V: TRBV29-1
J: TRBJ2-2
size: many
DNA: TGCAGCGTTGAAGATCGGGGAGTAGGAACCGGGGAGCTGTTTTTT
CDR3: CSVEDRGVGTGELFF

D: TRBD1
length: 15
V: TRBV5-1
J: TRBJ2-7
size: .
DNA: TGCGCCAGCAGCCCCCGCTCACAGGGGGCGAACGAGCAGTACTTC
CDR3: CASSPRSQGANEQYF

D: TRBD1
length: 15
V: TRBV20-1
J: TRBJ1-6
size: .
DNA: TGCAGTGCTAGAGATGCACAGGGGGCGTATTCACCCCTCCACTTT
CDR3: CSARDAQGAYSPLHF

D: .
length: 20
V: TRBV13
J: TRBJ2-6
size: few
DNA: TGTGCCAGCAGCTTAGGCCACAGGAGGAGAGTGGGCTCTGGGGCCAACGTCCTGACTTTC
CDR3: CASSLGHRRRVGSGANVLTF